The clone carrying this T cell receptor (beta chain) appeared a few times. Its target is not known. The data were obtained in a study of T-cell reconstitution after alpha-beta-depleted transplantation in children. General observations from the study: One year after transplant, T-cell counts and diversity came mostly from newly produced T cells. It was reported that alpha-beta T cells came from several hundred expanded graft clones (about two months after transplant).

The germline V gene has CDR1 SEHNR and CDR2 FQNEAQ (reference sequence). The CDR3 has 16 residues. V lost 5 bases to trimming and J lost 0 bases, with 13 bases between them. Unique molecular identifiers tagged the TCRbeta library. TCRdb reprocessed the PCR reads via MiXCR and lists one record per CDR3 protein. The sample includes 900,000 or so distinct CDR3 sequences, roughly 16% seen only once; the top ten take around 5.3%. This sequence originates from a male patient between 5 and 17 years old who had a stem cell transplant for acute lymphoblastic leukemia, so the T cells may come from the graft donor. The source material was PBMCs, mostly from graft donor cells, sampled 360 days after TCRalphabeta/CD19-depleted stem cell transplant. The chain links TRBV7-9 to TRBJ1-4; maybe TRBD1 (6 bases). The CDR3 DNA is TGTGCCAGCAGCGTATACTGGACAGCAACTAATGAAAAACTGTTTTTT. As protein: CASSVYWTATNEKLFF.